This TCR beta chain was recorded in a study of CD8 T cells in ankylosing spondylitis. Of note for this clonotype: The antigen is unknown.

Per the germline V gene, CDR1 is SGHRS and CDR2 is YFSETQ. The germline V and J ends were trimmed by 0 bases and 1 base, with 10 bases remaining between them. The CDR3 spans 16 residues. TCRdb re-called the 5' RACE reads with MiXCR, one entry per CDR3 protein. The table records over 100,000 distinct CDR3 sequences, 6.5% to 9% of them present only once. General study points: Reports say disease-linked clones showed up significantly more in matched ankylosing spondylitis synovial fluid. Among TCR beta sequences, a motif of about 8 highly homologous variants appeared characteristic of ankylosing spondylitis blood. Researchers report that disease-linked clones proved CD8+ and relatively rare in peripheral blood. Some motif variants were previously reported in reactive arthritis synovial fluid and blood.

Sequenced material: blood, either unsorted or a sorted T cell fraction (not recorded which). The sequence came from a male donor with ankylosing spondylitis or in good health (not recorded which). The rearrangement joins TRBV5-1 to TRBJ1-4; D call uncertain. CDR3 nucleotides: TGCGCCAGCAGCTTGGGACCTTCAGGAACTAATGAAAAACTGTTTTTT. Residues: CASSLGPSGTNEKLFF.